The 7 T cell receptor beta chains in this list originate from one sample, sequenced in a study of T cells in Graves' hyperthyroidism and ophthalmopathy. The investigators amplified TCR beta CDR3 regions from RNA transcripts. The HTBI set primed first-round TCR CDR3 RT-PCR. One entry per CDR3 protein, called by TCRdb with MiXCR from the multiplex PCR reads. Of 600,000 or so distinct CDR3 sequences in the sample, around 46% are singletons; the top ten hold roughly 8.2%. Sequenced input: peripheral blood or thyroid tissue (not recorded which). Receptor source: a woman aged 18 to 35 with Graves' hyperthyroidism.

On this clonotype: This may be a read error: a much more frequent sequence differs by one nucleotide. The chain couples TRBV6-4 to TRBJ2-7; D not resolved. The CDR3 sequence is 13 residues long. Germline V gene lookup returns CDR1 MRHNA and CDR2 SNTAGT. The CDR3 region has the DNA TGTGCCAGCAGTGAAATGGTCCTCTACGGGCAGTACTTC. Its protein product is CASSEMVLYGQYF.

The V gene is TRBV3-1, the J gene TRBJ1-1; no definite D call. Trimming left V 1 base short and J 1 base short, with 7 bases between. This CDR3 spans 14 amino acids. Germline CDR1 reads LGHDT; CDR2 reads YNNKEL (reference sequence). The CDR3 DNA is TGTGCCAGCAGCCAAGGATGGTCGAACACTGAAGCTTTCTTT. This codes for CASSQGWSNTEAFF.

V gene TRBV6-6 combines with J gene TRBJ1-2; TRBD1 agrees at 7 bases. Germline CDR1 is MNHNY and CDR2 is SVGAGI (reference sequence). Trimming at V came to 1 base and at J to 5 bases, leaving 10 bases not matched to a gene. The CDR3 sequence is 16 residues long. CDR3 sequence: CASSYYTQGVKYGYTF. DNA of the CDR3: TGTGCCAGCAGTTACTATACCCAGGGGGTGAAGTATGGCTACACCTTC.

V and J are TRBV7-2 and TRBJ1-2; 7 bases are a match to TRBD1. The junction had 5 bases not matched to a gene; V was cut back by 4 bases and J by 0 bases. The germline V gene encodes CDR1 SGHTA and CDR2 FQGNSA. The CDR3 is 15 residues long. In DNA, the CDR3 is TGTGCCAGCAGCTATTCGACAGGGACTAACTATGGCTACACCTTC. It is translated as CASSYSTGTNYGYTF.

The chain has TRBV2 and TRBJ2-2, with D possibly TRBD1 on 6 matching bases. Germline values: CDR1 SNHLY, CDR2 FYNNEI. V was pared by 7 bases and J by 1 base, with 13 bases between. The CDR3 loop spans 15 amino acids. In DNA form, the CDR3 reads TGTGCCAGCACCTGGGGGCAGGGGAACACCGGGGAGCTGTTTTTT. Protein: CASTWGQGNTGELFF.

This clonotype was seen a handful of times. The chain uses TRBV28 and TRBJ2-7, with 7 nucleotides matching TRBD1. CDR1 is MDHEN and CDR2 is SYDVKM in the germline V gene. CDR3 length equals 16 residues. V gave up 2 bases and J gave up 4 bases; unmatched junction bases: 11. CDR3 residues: CASSLASGTATYEQYF. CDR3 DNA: TGTGCCAGCAGTTTAGCCTCCGGGACAGCGACGTACGAGCAGTACTTC. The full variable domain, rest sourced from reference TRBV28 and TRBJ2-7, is DVKVTQSSRYLVKRTGEKVFLECVQDMDHENMFWYRQDPGLGLRLIYFSYDVKMKEKGDIPEGYSVSREKKERFSLILESASTNQTSMYLCASSLASGTATYEQYFGPGTRLTVT.

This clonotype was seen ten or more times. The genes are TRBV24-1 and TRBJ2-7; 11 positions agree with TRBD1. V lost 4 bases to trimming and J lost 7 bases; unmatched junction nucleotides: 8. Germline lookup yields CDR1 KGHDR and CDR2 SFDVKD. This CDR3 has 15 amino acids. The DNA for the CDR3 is TGTGCCACCAGTGAGACTGGACAGGGGGCAAGGGAGCAGTACTTC. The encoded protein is CATSETGQGAREQYF.